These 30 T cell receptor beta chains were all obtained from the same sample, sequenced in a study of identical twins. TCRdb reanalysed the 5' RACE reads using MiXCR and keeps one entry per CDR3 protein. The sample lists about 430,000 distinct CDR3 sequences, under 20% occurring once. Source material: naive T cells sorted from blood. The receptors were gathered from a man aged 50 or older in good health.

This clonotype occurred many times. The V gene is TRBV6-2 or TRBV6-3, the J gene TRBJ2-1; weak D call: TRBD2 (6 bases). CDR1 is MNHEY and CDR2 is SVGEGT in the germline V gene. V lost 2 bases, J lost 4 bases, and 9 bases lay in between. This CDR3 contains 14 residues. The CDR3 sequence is CASSYPGSYNEQFF. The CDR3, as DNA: TGTGCCAGCAGTTACCCCGGGAGTTACAATGAGCAGTTCTTC.

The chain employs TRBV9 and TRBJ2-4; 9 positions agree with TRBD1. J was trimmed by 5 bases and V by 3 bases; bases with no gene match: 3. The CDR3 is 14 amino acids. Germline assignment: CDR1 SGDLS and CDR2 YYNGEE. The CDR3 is CASSARTGENIQYF. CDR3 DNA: TGTGCCAGCAGCGCTAGGACAGGGGAAAACATTCAGTACTTC.

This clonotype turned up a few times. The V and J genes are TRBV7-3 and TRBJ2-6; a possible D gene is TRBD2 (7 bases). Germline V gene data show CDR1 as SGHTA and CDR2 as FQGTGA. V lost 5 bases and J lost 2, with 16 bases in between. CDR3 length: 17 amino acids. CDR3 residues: CASSPGRGGAGANVLTF. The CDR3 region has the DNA TGTGCCAGCAGCCCCGGTAGGGGGGGGGCTGGGGCCAACGTCCTGACTTTC.

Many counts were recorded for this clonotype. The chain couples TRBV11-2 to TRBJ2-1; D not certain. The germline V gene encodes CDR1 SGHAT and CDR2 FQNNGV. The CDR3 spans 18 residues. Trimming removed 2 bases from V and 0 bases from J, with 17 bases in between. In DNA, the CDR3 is TGTGCCAGCAGCTTACGATACCTAAGGGCTAGCTCCTACAATGAGCAGTTCTTC. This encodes CASSLRYLRASSYNEQFF. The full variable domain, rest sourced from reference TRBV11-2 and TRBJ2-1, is EAGVAQSPRYKIIEKRQSVAFWCNPISGHATLYWYQQILGQGPKLLIQFQNNGVVDDSQLPKDRFSAERLKGVDSTLKIQPAKLEDSAVYLCASSLRYLRASSYNEQFFGPGTRLTVL.

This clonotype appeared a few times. The chain's CDR3 is CASSLADSPNTGELFF. CDR3 nucleotide sequence: TGCGCCAGCAGCTTGGCGGACAGCCCGAACACCGGGGAGCTGTTTTTT. The gene calls are TRBV5-1 and TRBJ2-2; weak D call: TRBD1 (6 bases). The length of the CDR3 is 16 residues. Per the germline V gene, CDR1 is SGHRS and CDR2 is YFSETQ. V was shortened by 0 bases and J by 0 bases, with 9 bases between the two germline ends.

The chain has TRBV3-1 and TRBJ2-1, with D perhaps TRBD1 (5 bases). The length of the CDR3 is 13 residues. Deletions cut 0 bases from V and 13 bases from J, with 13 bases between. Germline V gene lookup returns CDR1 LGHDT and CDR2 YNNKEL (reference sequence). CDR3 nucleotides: TGTGCCAGCAGCCAAGATAAGGGGTGGCACCAGTTCTTC. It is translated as CASSQDKGWHQFF.

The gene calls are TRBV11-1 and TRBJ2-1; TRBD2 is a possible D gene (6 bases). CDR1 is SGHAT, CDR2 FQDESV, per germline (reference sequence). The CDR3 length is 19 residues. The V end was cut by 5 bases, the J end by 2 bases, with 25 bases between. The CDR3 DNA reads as TGTGCCAGCAGCCCTTCCCTGGGTGGGGGGAAGTTAACCTACAATGAGCAGTTCTTC. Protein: CASSPSLGGGKLTYNEQFF.

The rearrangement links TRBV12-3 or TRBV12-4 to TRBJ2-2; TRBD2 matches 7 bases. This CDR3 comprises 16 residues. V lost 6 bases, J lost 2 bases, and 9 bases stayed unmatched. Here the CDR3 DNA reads TGTGCCAGCAGATCCCGGGGGGAGGGAAACACCGGGGAGCTGTTTTTT. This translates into CASRSRGEGNTGELFF.

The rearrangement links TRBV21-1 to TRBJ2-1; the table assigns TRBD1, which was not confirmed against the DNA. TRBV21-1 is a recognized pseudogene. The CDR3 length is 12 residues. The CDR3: CASRGLRGEQFF. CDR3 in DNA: TGTGCCAGCAGGGGGCTCCGGGGAGAGCAGTTCTTC.

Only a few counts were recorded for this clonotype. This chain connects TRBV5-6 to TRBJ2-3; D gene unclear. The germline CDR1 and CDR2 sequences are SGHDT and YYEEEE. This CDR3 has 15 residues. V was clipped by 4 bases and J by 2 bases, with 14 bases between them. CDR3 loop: CASSADVGNTDTQYF. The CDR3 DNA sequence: TGTGCCAGCAGCGCGGATGTAGGGAACACAGATACGCAGTATTTT. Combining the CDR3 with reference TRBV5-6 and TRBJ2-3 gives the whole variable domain DAGVTQSPTHLIKTRGQQVTLRCSPKSGHDTVSWYQQALGQGPQFIFQYYEEEERQRGNFPDRFSGHQFPNYSSELNVNALLLGDSALYLCASSADVGNTDTQYFGPGTRLTVL.

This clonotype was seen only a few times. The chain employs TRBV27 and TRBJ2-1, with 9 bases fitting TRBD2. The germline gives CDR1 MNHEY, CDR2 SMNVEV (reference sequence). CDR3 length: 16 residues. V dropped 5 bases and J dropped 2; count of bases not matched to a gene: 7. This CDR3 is CASSEMAGGPYNEQFF. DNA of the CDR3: TGTGCCAGCAGTGAAATGGCGGGAGGGCCCTACAATGAGCAGTTCTTC.

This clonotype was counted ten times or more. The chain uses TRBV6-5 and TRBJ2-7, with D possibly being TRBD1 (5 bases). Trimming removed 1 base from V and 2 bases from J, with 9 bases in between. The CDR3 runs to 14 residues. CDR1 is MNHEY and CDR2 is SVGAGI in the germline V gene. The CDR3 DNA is TGTGCCAGCAGTTACTTGGCCAGGGCCTACGAGCAGTACTTC. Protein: CASSYLARAYEQYF.

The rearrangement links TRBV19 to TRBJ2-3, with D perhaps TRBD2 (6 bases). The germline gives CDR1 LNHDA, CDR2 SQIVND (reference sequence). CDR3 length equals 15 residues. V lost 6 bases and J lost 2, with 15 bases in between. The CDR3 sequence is CASSAGPEITDTQYF. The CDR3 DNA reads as TGTGCCAGTAGCGCGGGGCCTGAAATCACAGATACGCAGTATTTT.

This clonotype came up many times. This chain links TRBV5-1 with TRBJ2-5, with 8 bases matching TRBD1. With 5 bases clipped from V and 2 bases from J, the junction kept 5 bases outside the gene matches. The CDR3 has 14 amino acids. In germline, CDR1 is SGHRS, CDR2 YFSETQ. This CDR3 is CASSKGQAQETQYF. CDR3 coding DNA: TGCGCCAGCAGTAAGGGACAGGCACAAGAGACCCAGTACTTC.

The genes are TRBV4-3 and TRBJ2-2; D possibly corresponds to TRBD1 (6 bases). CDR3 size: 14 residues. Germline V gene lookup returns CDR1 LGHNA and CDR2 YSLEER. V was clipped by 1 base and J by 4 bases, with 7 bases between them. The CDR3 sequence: CASSQGQVTGELFF. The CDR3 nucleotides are TGCGCCAGCAGCCAAGGACAGGTCACCGGGGAGCTGTTTTTT.

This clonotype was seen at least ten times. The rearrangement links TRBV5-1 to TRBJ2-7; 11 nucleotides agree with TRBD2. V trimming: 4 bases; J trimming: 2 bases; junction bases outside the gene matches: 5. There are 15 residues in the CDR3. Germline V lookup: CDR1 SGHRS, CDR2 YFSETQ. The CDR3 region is CASSPLAGGTYEQYF. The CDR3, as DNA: TGCGCCAGCAGCCCATTAGCGGGGGGGACCTACGAGCAGTACTTC.

In DNA, the CDR3 is TGTGCCAGCATGCGAGGACACGAAAAACTGTTTTTT. This sequence encodes CASMRGHEKLFF. V usage is TRBV12-3 or TRBV12-4 and J usage is TRBJ1-4, with D perhaps matching TRBD1 (5 bases). V shed 7 bases and J shed 8 bases, with 11 bases lying between them. CDR3 length: 12 amino acids.

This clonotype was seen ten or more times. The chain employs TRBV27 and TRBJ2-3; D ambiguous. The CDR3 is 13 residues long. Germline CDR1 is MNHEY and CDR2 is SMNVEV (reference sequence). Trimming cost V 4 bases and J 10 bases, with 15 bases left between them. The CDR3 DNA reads TGTGCCAGCAGTTCTCGAACACCTCCCTCGCAGTATTTT. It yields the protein CASSSRTPPSQYF.

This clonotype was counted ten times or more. CDR3 amino acids: CAWSDTGLAGSLYF. The CDR3 DNA sequence: TGTGCCTGGAGTGACACGGGACTAGCGGGATCCCTTTACTTC. The rearrangement joins TRBV30 to TRBJ2-5; 13 nucleotides line up with TRBD2. Germline V gene sequence: CDR1 GTSNPN, CDR2 SVGIG (reference sequence). This CDR3 is built from 14 residues. The trim removed 1 base at V and 14 bases at J, leaving 10 bases unmatched.

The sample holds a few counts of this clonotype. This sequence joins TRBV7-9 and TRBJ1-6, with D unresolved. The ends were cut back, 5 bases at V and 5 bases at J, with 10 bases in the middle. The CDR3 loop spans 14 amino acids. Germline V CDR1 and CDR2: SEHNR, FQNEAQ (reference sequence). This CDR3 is CASSRAANNSPLHF. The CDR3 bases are TGTGCCAGCAGCCGGGCTGCAAATAATTCACCCCTCCACTTT.

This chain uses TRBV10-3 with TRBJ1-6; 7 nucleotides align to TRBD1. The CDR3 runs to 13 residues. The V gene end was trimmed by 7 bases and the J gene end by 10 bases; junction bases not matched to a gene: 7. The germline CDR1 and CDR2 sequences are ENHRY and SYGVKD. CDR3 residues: CAINDRALSPLHF. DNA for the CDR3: TGTGCCATCAATGACAGGGCTTTGTCACCCCTCCACTTT.

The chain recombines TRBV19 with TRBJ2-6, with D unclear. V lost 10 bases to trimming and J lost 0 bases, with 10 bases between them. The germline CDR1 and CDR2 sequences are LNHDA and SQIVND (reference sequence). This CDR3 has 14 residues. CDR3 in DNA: TGTGCCACCGTCAAGACCTCTGGGGCCAACGTCCTGACTTTC. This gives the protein CATVKTSGANVLTF.

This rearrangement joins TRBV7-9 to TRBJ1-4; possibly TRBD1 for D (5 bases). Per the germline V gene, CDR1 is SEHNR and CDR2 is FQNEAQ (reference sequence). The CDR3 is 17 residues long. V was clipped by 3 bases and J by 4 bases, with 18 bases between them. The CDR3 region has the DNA TGTGCCAGCAGCTTTGGGTTTATCGCTGGGGGTAATGAAAAACTGTTTTTT. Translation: CASSFGFIAGGNEKLFF. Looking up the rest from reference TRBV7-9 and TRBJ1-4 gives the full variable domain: DTGVSQNPRHKITKRGQNVTFRCDPISEHNRLYWYRQTLGQGPEFLTYFQNEAQLEKSRLLSDRFSAERPKGSFSTLEIQRTEQGDSAMYLCASSFGFIAGGNEKLFFGSGTQLSVL.

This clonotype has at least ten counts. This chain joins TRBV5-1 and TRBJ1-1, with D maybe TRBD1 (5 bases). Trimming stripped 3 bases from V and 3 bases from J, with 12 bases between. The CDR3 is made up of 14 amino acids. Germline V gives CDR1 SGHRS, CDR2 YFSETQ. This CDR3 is CASSSGTGDTEAFF. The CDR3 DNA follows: TGCGCCAGCAGCTCGGGCACAGGAGACACTGAAGCTTTCTTT.

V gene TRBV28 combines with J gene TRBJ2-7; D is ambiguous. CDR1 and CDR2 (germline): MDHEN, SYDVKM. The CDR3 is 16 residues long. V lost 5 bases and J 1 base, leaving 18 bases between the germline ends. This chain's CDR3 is CASSGLVWVGSYEQYF. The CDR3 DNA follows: TGTGCCAGCAGTGGCCTAGTCTGGGTAGGGTCCTACGAGCAGTACTTC.

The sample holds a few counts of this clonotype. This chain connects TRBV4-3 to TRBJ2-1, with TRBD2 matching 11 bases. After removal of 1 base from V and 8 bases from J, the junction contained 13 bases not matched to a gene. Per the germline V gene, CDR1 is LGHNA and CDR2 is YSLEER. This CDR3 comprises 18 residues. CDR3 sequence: CASSQVKTRLAGKDEQFF. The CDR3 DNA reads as TGCGCCAGCAGCCAAGTTAAGACGAGACTAGCGGGGAAGGATGAGCAGTTCTTC.

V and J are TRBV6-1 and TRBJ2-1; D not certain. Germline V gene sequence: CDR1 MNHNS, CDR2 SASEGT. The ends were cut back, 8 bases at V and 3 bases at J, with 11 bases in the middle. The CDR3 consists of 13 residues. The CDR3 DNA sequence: TGTGCCAGCCGTACGCGGAGCTACAATGAGCAGTTCTTC. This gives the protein CASRTRSYNEQFF.

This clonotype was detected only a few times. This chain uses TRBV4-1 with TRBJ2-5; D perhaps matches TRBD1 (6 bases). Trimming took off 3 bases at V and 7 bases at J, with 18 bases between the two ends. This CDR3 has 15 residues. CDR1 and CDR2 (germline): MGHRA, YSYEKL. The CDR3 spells CASSHGQLTKGTQYF. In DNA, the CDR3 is TGCGCCAGCAGCCATGGACAGCTAACTAAGGGGACCCAGTACTTC.

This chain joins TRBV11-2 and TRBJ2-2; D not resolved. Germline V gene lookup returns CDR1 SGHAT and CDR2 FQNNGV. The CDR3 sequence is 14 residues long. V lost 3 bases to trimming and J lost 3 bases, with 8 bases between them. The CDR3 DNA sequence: TGTGCCAGCAGCTTGGGGTCTTACACCGGGGAGCTGTTTTTT. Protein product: CASSLGSYTGELFF. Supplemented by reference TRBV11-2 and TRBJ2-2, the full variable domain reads EAGVAQSPRYKIIEKRQSVAFWCNPISGHATLYWYQQILGQGPKLLIQFQNNGVVDDSQLPKDRFSAERLKGVDSTLKIQPAKLEDSAVYLCASSLGSYTGELFFGEGSRLTVL.

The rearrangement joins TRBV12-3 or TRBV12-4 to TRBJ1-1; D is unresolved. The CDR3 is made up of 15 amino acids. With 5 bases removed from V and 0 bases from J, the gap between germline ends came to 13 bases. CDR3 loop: CASSLDGHLNTEAFF. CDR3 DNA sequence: TGTGCCAGCAGTCTCGACGGGCACCTGAACACTGAAGCTTTCTTT.